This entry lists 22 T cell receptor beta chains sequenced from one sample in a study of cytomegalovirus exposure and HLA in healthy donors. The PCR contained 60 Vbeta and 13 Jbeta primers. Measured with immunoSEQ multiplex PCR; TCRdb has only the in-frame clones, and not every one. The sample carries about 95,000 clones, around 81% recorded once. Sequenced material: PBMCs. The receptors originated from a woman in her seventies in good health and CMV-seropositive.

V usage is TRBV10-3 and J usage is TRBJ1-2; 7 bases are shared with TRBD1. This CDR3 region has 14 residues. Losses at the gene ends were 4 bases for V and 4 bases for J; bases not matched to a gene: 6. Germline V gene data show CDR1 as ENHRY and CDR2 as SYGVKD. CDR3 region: CAISAFRGSYGYTF. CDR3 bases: TGTGCCATCAGTGCTTTCAGGGGGAGCTATGGCTACACCTTC.

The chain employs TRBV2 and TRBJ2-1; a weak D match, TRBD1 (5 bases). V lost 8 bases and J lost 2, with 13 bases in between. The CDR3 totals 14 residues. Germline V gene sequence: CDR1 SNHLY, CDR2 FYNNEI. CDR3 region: CASQTGATYNEQFF. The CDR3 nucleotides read TGTGCCAGCCAAACAGGTGCTACCTACAATGAGCAGTTCTTC.

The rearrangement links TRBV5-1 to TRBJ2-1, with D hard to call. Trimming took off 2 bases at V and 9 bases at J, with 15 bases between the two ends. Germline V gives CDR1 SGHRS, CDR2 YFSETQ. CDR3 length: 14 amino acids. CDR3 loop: CASSLPDSTREQFF. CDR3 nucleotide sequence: TGCGCCAGCAGCTTACCCGACTCGACTCGTGAGCAGTTCTTC.

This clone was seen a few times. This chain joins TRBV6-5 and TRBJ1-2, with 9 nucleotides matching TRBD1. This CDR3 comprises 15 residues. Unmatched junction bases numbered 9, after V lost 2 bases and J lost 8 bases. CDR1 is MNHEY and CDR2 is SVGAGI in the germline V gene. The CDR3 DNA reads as TGTGCCAGCAGTTACCGTGATGGACAGGGGTACGGCTACACCTTC. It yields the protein CASSYRDGQGYGYTF.

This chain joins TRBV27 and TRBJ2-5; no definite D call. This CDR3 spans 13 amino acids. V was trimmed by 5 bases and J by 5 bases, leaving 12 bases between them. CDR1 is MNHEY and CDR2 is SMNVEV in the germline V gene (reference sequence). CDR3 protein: CASSPRIWETQYF. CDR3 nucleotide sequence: TGTGCCAGCAGTCCCAGAATTTGGGAGACCCAGTACTTC.

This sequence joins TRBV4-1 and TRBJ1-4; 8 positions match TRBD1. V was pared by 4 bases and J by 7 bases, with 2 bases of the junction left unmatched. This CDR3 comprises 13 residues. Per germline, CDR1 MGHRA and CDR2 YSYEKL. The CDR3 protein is CASSLQGGEKLFF. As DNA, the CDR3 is TGCGCCAGCAGCCTACAGGGGGGTGAAAAACTGTTTTTT.

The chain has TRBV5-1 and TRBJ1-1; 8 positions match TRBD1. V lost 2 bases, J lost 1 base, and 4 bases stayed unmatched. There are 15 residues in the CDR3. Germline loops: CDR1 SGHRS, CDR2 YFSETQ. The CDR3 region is CASSLGQGKNTEAFF. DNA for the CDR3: TGCGCCAGCAGCTTAGGACAGGGTAAGAACACTGAAGCTTTCTTT.

DNA for the CDR3: TGCAGTACTACAGGGAACACTGAAGCTTTCTTT. Amino acid sequence: CSTTGNTEAFF. The V call is TRBV20-1, the J call TRBJ1-1, with D maybe TRBD1 (5 bases). Looked up from germline, CDR1 is DFQATT and CDR2 is SNEGSKA (reference sequence). Trimming cost V 8 bases and J 1 base, with 8 bases left between them. The CDR3 spans 11 residues.

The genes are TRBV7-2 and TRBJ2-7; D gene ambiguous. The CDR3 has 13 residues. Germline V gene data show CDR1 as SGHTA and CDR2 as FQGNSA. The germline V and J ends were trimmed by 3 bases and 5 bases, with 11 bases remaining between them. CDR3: CASSFNHFNEQYF. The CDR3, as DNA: TGTGCCAGCAGCTTCAATCATTTCAACGAGCAGTACTTC.

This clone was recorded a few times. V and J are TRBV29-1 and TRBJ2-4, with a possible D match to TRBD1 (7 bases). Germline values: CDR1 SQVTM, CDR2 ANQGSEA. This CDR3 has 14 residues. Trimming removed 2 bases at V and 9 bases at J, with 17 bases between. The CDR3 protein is CSVEMAGGKGIQYF. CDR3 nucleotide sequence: TGCAGCGTTGAAATGGCAGGGGGGAAAGGCATTCAGTACTTC.

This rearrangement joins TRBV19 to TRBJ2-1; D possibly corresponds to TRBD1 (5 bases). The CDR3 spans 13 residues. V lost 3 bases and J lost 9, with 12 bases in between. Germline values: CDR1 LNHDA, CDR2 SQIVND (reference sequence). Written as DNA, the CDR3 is TGTGCCAGTAGTATTACAGGACCAGGTGAGCAGTTCTTC. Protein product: CASSITGPGEQFF.

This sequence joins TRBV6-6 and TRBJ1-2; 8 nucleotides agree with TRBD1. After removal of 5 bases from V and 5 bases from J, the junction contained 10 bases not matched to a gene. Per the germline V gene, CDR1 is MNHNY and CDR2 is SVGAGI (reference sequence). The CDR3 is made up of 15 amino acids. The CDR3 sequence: CASSTRTGLGYGYTF. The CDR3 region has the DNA TGTGCCAGCAGTACCAGGACAGGGCTTGGGTATGGCTACACCTTC.

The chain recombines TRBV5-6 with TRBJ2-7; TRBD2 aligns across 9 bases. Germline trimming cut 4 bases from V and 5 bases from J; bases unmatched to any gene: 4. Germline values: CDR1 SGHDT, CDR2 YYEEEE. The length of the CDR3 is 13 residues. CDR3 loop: CASSRTSEHEQYF. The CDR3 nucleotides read TGTGCCAGCAGCCGGACTAGCGAACACGAGCAGTACTTC. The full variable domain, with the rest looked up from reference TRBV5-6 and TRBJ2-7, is DAGVTQSPTHLIKTRGQQVTLRCSPKSGHDTVSWYQQALGQGPQFIFQYYEEEERQRGNFPDRFSGHQFPNYSSELNVNALLLGDSALYLCASSRTSEHEQYFGPGTRLTVT.

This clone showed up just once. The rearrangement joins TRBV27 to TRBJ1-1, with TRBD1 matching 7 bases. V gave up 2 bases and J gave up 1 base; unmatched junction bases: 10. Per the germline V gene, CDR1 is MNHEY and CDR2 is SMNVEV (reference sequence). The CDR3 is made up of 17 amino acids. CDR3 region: CASSLQGVDRGNTEAFF. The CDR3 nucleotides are TGTGCCAGCAGTTTACAGGGGGTGGATAGGGGGAACACTGAAGCTTTCTTT.

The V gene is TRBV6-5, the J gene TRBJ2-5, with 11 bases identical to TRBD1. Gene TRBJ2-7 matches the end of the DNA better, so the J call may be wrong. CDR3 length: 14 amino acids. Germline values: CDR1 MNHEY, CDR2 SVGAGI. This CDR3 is CASSGGQGGNEQYF. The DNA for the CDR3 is TGTGCCAGCAGTGGGGGACAGGGGGGAAACGAGCAGTACTTC.

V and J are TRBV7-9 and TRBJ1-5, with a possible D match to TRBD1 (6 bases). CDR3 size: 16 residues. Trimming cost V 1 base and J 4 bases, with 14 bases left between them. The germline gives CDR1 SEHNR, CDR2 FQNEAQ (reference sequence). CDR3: CASSLGRGWYNQPQHF. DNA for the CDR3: TGTGCCAGCAGCTTAGGTAGGGGGTGGTATAATCAGCCCCAGCATTTT.

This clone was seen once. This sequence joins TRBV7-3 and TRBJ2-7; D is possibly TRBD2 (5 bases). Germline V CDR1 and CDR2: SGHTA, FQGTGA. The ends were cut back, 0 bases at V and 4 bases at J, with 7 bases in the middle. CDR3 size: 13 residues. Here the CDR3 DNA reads TGTGCCAGCAGCTTAACGAGCGGATACGAGCAGTACTTC. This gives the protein CASSLTSGYEQYF.

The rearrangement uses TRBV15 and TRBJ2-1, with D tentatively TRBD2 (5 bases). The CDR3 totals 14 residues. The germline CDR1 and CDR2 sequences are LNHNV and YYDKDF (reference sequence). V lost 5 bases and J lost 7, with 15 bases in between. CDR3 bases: TGTGCCACCAGCCCGTTAGGAGGCGGGAATGAGCAGTTCTTC. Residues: CATSPLGGGNEQFF.

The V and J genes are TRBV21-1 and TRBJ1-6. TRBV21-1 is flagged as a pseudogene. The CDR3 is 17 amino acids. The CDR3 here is CASSKGGDGSFNSPLHF. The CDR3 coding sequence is TGTGCCAGCAGCAAAGGGGGGGACGGCAGTTTTAATTCACCCCTCCACTTT.

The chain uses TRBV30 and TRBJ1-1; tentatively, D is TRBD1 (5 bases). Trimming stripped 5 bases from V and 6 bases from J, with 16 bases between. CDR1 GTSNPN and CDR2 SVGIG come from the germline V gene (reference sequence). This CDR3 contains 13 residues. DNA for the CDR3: TGTGCCTGGGACCAGGGAACCGGCGCTGAAGCTTTCTTT. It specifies CAWDQGTGAEAFF.

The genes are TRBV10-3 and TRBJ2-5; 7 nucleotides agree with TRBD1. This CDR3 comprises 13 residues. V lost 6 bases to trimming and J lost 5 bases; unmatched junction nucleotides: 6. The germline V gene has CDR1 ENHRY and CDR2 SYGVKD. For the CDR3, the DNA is TGTGCCATCAGAGGGACAGCGAGTGAGACCCAGTACTTC. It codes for CAIRGTASETQYF.

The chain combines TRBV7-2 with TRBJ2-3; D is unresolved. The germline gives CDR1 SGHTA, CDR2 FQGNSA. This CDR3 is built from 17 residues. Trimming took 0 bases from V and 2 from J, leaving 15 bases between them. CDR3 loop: CASSLAQKARPTDTQYF. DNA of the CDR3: TGTGCCAGCAGCTTAGCTCAGAAGGCTAGACCCACAGATACGCAGTATTTT.